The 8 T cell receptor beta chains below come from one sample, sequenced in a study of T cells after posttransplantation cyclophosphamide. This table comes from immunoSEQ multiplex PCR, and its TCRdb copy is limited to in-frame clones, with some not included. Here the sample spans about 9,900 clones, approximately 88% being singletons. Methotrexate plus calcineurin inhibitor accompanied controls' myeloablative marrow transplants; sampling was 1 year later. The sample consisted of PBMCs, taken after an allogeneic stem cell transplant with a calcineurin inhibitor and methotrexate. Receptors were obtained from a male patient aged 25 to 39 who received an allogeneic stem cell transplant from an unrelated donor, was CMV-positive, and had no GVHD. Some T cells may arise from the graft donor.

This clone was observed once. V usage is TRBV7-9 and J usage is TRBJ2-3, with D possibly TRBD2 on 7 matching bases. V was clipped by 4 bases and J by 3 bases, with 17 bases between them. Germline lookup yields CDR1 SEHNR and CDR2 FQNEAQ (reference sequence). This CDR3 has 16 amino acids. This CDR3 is CASSSGRRGATDTQYF. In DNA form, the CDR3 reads TGTGCCAGCAGCTCGGGACGCCGGGGGGCTACAGATACGCAGTATTTT.

This CDR3 is CASSPRQGKEAFF. CDR3 nucleotides: TGTGCCAGCAGCCCTCGACAGGGCAAGGAAGCTTTCTTT. This chain uses TRBV7-9 with TRBJ1-1, with TRBD1 matching 7 bases. Germline V gene sequence: CDR1 SEHNR, CDR2 FQNEAQ (reference sequence). After removal of 5 bases from V and 8 bases from J, the junction contained 8 bases not matched to a gene. The CDR3 covers 13 residues.

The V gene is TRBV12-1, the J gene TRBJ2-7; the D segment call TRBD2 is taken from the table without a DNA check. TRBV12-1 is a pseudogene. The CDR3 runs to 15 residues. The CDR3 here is CASTTGLGNTDEQYV. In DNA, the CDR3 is TGTGCCAGCACAACGGGACTCGGTAATACCGACGAGCAGTACGTC.

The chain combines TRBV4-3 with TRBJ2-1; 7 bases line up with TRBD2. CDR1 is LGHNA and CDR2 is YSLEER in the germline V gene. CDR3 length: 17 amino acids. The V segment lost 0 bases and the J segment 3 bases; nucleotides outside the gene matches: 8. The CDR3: CASSQEGGASYYNEQFF. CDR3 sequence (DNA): TGCGCCAGCAGCCAAGAGGGAGGGGCGTCATACTACAATGAGCAGTTCTTC.

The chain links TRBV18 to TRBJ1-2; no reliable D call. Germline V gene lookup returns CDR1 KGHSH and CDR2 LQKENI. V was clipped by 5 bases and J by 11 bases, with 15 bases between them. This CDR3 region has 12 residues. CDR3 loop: CASSIRGFGYTF. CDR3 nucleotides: TGTGCCAGCTCAATTCGAGGATTCGGGTACACCTTC.

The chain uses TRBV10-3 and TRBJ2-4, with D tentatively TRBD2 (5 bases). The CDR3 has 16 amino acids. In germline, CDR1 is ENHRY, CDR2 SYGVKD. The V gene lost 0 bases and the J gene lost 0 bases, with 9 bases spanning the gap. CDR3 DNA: TGTGCCATCAGTGAGTCGAGGACTGTAGCCAAAAACATTCAGTACTTC. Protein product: CAISESRTVAKNIQYF.

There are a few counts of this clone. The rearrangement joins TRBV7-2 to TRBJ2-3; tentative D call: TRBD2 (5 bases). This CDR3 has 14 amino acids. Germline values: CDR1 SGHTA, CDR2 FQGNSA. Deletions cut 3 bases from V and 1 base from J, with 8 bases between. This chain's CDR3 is CASSLSSGTDTQYF. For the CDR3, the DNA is TGTGCCAGCAGCTTGAGTAGCGGCACAGATACGCAGTATTTT.

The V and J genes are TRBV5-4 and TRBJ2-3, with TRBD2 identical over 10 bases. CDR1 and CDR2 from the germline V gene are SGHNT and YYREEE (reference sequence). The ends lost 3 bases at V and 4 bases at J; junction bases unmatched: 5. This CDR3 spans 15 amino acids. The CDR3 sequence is CASSSRAGGPDTQYF. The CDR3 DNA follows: TGTGCCAGCAGCTCCCGAGCGGGAGGGCCAGATACGCAGTATTTT.